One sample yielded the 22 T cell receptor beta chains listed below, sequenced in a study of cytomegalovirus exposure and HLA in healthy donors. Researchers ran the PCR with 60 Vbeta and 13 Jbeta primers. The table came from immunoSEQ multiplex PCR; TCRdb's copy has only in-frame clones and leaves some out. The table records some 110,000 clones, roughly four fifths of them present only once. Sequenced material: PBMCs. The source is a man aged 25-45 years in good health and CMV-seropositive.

The CDR3 DNA follows: TGTGCCAGCAGCCCTAATCGAGGCACTGAAGCTTTCTTT. It yields the protein CASSPNRGTEAFF. This chain uses TRBV7-3 with TRBJ1-1; unclear D gene. V gave up 5 bases and J gave up 4 bases, with 11 bases separating them. Germline V gives CDR1 SGHTA, CDR2 FQGTGA. The CDR3 has 13 residues.

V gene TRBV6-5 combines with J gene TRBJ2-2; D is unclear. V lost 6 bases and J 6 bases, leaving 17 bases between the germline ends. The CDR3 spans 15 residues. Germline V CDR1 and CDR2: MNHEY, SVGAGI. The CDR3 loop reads CASRRSNAYPGELFF. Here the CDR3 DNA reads TGTGCCAGCAGGCGCTCCAACGCTTACCCCGGGGAGCTGTTTTTT.

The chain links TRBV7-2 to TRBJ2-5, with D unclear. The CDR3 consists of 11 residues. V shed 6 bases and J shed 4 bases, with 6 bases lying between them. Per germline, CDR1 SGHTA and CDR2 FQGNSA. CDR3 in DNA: TGTGCCAGCAGTTCGGGAGAGACCCAGTACTTC. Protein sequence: CASSSGETQYF.

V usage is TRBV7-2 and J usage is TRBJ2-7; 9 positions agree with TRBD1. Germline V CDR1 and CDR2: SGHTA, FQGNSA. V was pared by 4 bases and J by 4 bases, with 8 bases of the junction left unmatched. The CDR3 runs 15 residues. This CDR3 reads CASSSGQGRGYEQYF. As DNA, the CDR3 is TGTGCCAGCAGCTCCGGACAGGGGCGGGGGTACGAGCAGTACTTC.

The CDR3 region is CAINGTDPLDPYNEQFF. CDR3 nucleotide sequence: TGTGCCATAAATGGGACAGACCCACTAGATCCGTACAATGAGCAGTTCTTC. The chain carries TRBV10-3 and TRBJ2-1, with 7 bases lining up with TRBD1. CDR1 and CDR2 (germline): ENHRY, SYGVKD. The CDR3 loop spans 17 amino acids. V lost 9 bases, J lost 4 bases, and 18 bases stayed unmatched.

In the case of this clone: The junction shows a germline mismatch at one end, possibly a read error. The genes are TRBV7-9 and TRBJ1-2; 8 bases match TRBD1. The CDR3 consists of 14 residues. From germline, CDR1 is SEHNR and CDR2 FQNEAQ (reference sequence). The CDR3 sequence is CSSSPTGGNYGYTF. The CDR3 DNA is TGTTCCAGCAGTCCCACAGGGGGTAACTATGGCTACACCTTC.

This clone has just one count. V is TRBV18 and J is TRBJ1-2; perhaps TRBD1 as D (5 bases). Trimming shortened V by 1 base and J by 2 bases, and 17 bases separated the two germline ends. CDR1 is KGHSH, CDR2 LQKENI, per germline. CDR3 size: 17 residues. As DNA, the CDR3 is TGTGCCAGCTCACCACAGGGGCACGCAGTACCGAACTATGGCTACACCTTC. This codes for CASSPQGHAVPNYGYTF.

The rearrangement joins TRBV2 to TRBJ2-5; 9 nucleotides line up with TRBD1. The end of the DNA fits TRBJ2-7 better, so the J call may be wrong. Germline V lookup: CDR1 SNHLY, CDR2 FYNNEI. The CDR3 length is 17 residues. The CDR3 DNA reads TGTGCCAGCATCACAAACCCCTCGAGGGACAGGGCCTACGAGCAGTACTTC. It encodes CASITNPSRDRAYEQYF.

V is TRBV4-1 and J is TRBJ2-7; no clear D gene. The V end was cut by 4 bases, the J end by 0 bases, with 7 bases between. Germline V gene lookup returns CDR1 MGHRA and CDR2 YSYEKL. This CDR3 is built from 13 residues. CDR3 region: CASSPSISYEQYF. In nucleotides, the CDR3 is TGCGCCAGCAGCCCTAGTATCTCCTACGAGCAGTACTTC.

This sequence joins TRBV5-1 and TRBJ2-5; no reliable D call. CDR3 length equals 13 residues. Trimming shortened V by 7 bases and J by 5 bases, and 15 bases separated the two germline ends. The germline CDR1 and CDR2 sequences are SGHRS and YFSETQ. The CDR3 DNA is TGCGCCAGCGCGAGTAATTTCGAGGAGACCCAGTACTTC. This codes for CASASNFEETQYF.

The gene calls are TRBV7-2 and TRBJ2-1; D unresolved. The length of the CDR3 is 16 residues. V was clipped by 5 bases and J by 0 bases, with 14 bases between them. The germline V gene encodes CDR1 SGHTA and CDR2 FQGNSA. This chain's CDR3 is CASSPSRLGSYNEQFF. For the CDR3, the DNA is TGTGCCAGCAGCCCCTCTCGTCTAGGCTCCTACAATGAGCAGTTCTTC.

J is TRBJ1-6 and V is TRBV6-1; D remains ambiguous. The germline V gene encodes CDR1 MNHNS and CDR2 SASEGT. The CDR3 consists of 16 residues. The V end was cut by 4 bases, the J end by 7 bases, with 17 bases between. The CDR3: CASSGFRGGRNSPLHF. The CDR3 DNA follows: TGTGCCAGCAGTGGGTTTCGGGGAGGGCGAAATTCACCCCTCCACTTT.

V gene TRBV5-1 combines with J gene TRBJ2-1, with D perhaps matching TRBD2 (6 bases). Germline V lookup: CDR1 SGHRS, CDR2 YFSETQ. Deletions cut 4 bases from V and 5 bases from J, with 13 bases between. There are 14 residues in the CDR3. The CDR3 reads CASSQGGGDNEQFF. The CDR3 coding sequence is TGCGCCAGCAGCCAGGGTGGAGGGGACAATGAGCAGTTCTTC. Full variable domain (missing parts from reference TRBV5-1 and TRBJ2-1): KAGVTQTPRYLIKTRGQQVTLSCSPISGHRSVSWYQQTPGQGLQFLFEYFSETQRNKGNFPGRFSGRQFSNSRSEMNVSTLELGDSALYLCASSQGGGDNEQFFGPGTRLTVL.

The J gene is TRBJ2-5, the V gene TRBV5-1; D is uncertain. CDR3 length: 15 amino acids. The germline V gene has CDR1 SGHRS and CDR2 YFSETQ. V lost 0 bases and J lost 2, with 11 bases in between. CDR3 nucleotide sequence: TGCGCCAGCAGCTTGGCTCCTGCAGGTCAAGAGACCCAGTACTTC. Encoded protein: CASSLAPAGQETQYF.

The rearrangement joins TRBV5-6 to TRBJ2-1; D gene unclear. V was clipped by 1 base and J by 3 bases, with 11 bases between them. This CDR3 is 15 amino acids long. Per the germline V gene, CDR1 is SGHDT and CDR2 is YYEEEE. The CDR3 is CASSLQLSYYNEQFF. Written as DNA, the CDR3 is TGTGCCAGCAGCTTGCAACTCTCCTACTACAATGAGCAGTTCTTC.

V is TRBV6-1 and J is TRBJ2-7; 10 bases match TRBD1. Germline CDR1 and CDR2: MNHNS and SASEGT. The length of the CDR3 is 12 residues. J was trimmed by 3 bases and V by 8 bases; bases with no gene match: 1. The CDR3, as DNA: TGTGCCAGCGGGGACAGGGGCTACGAGCAGTACTTC. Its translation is CASGDRGYEQYF.

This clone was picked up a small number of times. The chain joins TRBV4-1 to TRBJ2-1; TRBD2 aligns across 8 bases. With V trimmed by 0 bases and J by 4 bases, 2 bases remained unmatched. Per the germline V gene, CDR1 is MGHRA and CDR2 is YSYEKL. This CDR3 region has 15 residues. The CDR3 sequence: CASSQEGLVYNEQFF. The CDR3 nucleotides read TGCGCCAGCAGCCAAGAGGGACTAGTTTACAATGAGCAGTTCTTC.

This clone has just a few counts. CDR3 DNA sequence: TGTGCCAGCAGCTTGACGGCGGCCTATGGCTACACCTTC. Its translation is CASSLTAAYGYTF. V gene TRBV5-4 combines with J gene TRBJ1-2; D uncertain. Per germline, CDR1 SGHNT and CDR2 YYREEE (reference sequence). The CDR3 consists of 13 residues. V was cut by 1 base and J by 4 bases, with 8 bases left in between.

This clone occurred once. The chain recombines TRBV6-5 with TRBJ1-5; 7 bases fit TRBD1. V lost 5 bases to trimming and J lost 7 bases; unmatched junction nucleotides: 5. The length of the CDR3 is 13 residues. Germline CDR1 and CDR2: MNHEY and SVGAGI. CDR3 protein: CASSDRVEQPQHF. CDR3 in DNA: TGTGCCAGCAGTGACAGGGTCGAACAGCCCCAGCATTTT.

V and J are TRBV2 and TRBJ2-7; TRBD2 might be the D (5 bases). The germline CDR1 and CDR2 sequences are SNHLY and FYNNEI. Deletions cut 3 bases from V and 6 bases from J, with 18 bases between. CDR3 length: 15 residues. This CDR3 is CASSDVVSGPSEQYV. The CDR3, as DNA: TGTGCCAGCAGTGATGTAGTGAGCGGCCCCTCCGAGCAGTACGTC.

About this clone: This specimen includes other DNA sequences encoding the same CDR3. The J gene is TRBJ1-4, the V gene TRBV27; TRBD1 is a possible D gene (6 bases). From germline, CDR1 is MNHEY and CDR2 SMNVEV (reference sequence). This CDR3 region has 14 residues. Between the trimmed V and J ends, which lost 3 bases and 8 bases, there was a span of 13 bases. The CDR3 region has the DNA TGTGCCAGCAGTTTGACAGGACTGGGAGAAAAACTGTTTTTT. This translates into CASSLTGLGEKLFF. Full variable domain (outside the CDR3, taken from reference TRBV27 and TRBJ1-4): EAQVTQNPRYLITVTGKKLTVTCSQNMNHEYMSWYRQDPGLGLRQIYYSMNVEVTDKGDVPEGYKVSRKEKRNFPLILESPSPNQTSLYFCASSLTGLGEKLFFGSGTQLSVL.

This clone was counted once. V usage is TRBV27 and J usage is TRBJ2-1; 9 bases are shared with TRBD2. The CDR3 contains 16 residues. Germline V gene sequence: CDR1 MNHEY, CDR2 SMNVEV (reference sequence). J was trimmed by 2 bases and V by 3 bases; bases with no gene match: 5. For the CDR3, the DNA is TGTGCCAGCAGTTTCGGTAGCGGGGGTACCTACAATGAGCAGTTCTTC. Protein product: CASSFGSGGTYNEQFF.